This entry features one T cell receptor beta chain sequence. This sample is drawn from a study of T cell changes during pregnancy in multiple sclerosis. TCRdb's copy holds only in-frame clones and misses some; the assay was immunoSEQ multiplex PCR. In the table there are fewer than 100,000 clones, about 89% of which are singletons. Material: peripheral blood, obtained before pregnancy. The TCR sequence derives from a female donor with multiple sclerosis, enrolled in a pregnancy study.

The CDR3 spells CASSSGQSTGELFF. The CDR3 bases are TGTGCCAGCAGCTCCGGACAGTCCACCGGGGAGCTGTTTTTT. V usage is TRBV7-3 and J usage is TRBJ2-2; possible D gene TRBD1, 6 bases. Trimming cost V 4 bases and J 4 bases, with 10 bases left between them. This CDR3 has 14 amino acids. Germline V CDR1 and CDR2: SGHTA, FQGTGA.